This entry lists 31 T cell receptor beta chains sequenced from one sample in a study of T-cell memory formation after mild COVID-19. TCRdb reprocessed the 5' RACE reads via MiXCR and lists one record per CDR3 protein. The sample carries about 190,000 distinct CDR3 sequences, around 19% recorded once. Sequenced sample: PBMCs or a T cell subset sorted from them (not recorded which). Receptors were obtained from an adult woman who had mild COVID-19 (a few samples of this study predate the infection). Cell type and time point are not known.

Only a few counts were recorded for this clonotype. The chain couples TRBV12-3 or TRBV12-4 to TRBJ2-5; D remains unclear. The CDR3 totals 13 residues. Deletions cut 4 bases from V and 7 bases from J, with 13 bases between. The CDR3 is CASSSRTGATQYF. The DNA for the CDR3 is TGTGCCAGCAGTTCGCGGACCGGCGCGACCCAGTACTTC.

This clonotype was observed a few times. The chain couples TRBV5-6 to TRBJ2-1; the D is unclear. The CDR3 runs 15 residues. V was pared by 5 bases and J by 7 bases, with 19 bases between. Germline-derived CDR1 and CDR2 are SGHDT and YYEEEE. The CDR3 loop reads CASSTHASVGNEQFF. In nucleotides, the CDR3 is TGTGCCAGCAGTACCCATGCCAGCGTTGGGAATGAGCAGTTCTTC.

The chain is built from TRBV20-1 and TRBJ2-1, with D possibly matching TRBD2 (6 bases). V was cut by 0 bases and J by 3 bases, with 15 bases left in between. From germline, CDR1 is DFQATT and CDR2 SNEGSKA (reference sequence). CDR3 length: 16 residues. For the CDR3, the DNA is TGCAGTGCTAGAGATCGGGACTCGCATAACTACAATGAGCAGTTCTTC. Encoded protein: CSARDRDSHNYNEQFF.

The chain recombines TRBV7-9 with TRBJ1-4; D is possibly TRBD1 (5 bases). Trimming removed 5 bases from V and 3 bases from J, with 13 bases in between. The CDR3 runs to 15 residues. CDR1 SEHNR and CDR2 FQNEAQ come from the germline V gene (reference sequence). The CDR3 sequence is CASSARVRANEKLFF. The DNA of the CDR3 is TGTGCCAGCAGCGCAAGGGTCAGGGCTAATGAAAAACTGTTTTTT.

V and J are TRBV4-2 and TRBJ2-2; possibly TRBD1 for D (6 bases). The CDR3 contains 18 residues. CDR1 and CDR2 from the germline V gene are LGHNA and YNFKEQ. Between the trimmed V and J ends, which lost 4 bases and 2 bases, there was a span of 20 bases. CDR3 protein: CASSRRATPGTNTGELFF. CDR3 nucleotides: TGTGCCAGCAGCCGCCGCGCGACACCAGGGACAAACACCGGGGAGCTGTTTTTT.

The rearrangement links TRBV29-1 to TRBJ1-2, with 7 bases aligning to TRBD1. The CDR3 sequence is 11 residues long. Germline-derived CDR1 and CDR2 are SQVTM and ANQGSEA. Here the CDR3 DNA reads TGCAGTGCGGACAGGAACTATGGCTACACCTTC. Protein sequence: CSADRNYGYTF.

In its sample, this clonotype was seen a few times. The rearrangement joins TRBV2 to TRBJ2-3; D gene uncertain. V lost 4 bases and J lost 6, with 11 bases in between. Germline-derived CDR1 and CDR2 are SNHLY and FYNNEI. The CDR3 has 13 residues. CDR3 loop: CASSVDKFDTQYF. The DNA for the CDR3 is TGTGCCAGCAGTGTCGACAAGTTTGATACGCAGTATTTT. Full variable domain (outside the CDR3, taken from reference TRBV2 and TRBJ2-3): EPEVTQTPSHQVTQMGQEVILRCVPISNHLYFYWYRQILGQKVEFLVSFYNNEISEKSEIFDDQFSVERPDGSNFTLKIRSTKLEDSAMYFCASSVDKFDTQYFGPGTRLTVL.

Only a few counts were recorded for this clonotype. The chain joins TRBV5-5 to TRBJ1-1; no definite D call. V lost 4 bases and J lost 3, with 7 bases in between. CDR1 and CDR2 (germline): SGHKS, YYEKEE (reference sequence). The CDR3 runs 12 residues. The CDR3 loop reads CASSLVDTEAFF. In DNA, the CDR3 is TGTGCCAGCAGCCTCGTGGACACTGAAGCTTTCTTT.

This clonotype appeared many times. V is TRBV6-1 and J is TRBJ1-1; D is undetermined. V was cut by 6 bases and J by 5 bases, with 7 bases left in between. This CDR3 is built from 11 residues. Germline CDR1 and CDR2: MNHNS and SASEGT. The DNA of the CDR3 is TGTGCCAGCAGCGATGTAACTGAAGCTTTCTTT. It specifies CASSDVTEAFF.

The chain carries TRBV7-2 and TRBJ2-3; D may correspond to TRBD1 or TRBD2 (5 bases each). The CDR3 totals 14 residues. CDR1 is SGHTA, CDR2 FQGNSA, per germline. Trimming took off 4 bases at V and 0 bases at J, with 8 bases between the two ends. In DNA form, the CDR3 reads TGTGCCAGCAGCTCGGGGCGGAGCACAGATACGCAGTATTTT. The encoded protein is CASSSGRSTDTQYF. Variable domain in full (rest from reference TRBV7-2 and TRBJ2-3): GAGVSQSPSNKVTEKGKDVELRCDPISGHTALYWYRQSLGQGLEFLIYFQGNSAPDKSGLPSDRFSAERTGGSVSTLTIQRTQQEDSAVYLCASSSGRSTDTQYFGPGTRLTVL.

This clonotype has a handful of counts. The J gene is TRBJ1-5, the V gene TRBV6-1; perhaps TRBD1 as D (5 bases). V was trimmed by 7 bases and J by 3 bases, leaving 16 bases between them. CDR1 is MNHNS and CDR2 is SASEGT in the germline V gene. The CDR3 consists of 15 residues. The CDR3 loop is CASTGTDRLNQPQHF. The CDR3 DNA is TGTGCCAGCACCGGGACTGACAGACTCAATCAGCCCCAGCATTTT.

The chain couples TRBV29-1 to TRBJ2-7; a possible D gene is TRBD2 (6 bases). V was clipped by 6 bases and J by 0 bases, with 12 bases between them. CDR1 and CDR2 from the germline V gene are SQVTM and ANQGSEA. This CDR3 has 13 amino acids. The CDR3 spells CSVGRGSSYEQYF. The CDR3 bases are TGCAGCGTGGGACGGGGGAGCTCCTACGAGCAGTACTTC.

J is TRBJ2-7 and V is TRBV29-1; D is perhaps TRBD2 (6 bases). This CDR3 has 14 amino acids. Germline-derived CDR1 and CDR2 are SQVTM and ANQGSEA. Trimming took off 4 bases at V and 6 bases at J, with 19 bases between the two ends. The CDR3 DNA reads as TGCAGCGTTGGCGGGTCTATGGGGGGAGGCGAGCAGTACTTC. Protein product: CSVGGSMGGGEQYF.

The V and J genes are TRBV5-5 and TRBJ1-1; a possible D gene is TRBD1 (5 bases). The CDR3 extends over 13 amino acids. Germline values: CDR1 SGHKS, CDR2 YYEKEE (reference sequence). The V gene lost 7 bases and the J gene lost 2 bases, with 12 bases spanning the gap. CDR3 region: CASYWGSNTEAFF. In nucleotides, the CDR3 is TGTGCCAGCTACTGGGGGTCTAACACTGAAGCTTTCTTT.

The V gene is TRBV9, the J gene TRBJ2-2; D gene ambiguous. CDR3 length equals 13 residues. CDR1 and CDR2 from the germline V gene are SGDLS and YYNGEE. V gave up 3 bases and J gave up 5 bases, with 8 bases separating them. CDR3 nucleotides: TGTGCCAGCAGCGCAACTTGGACCGGGGAGCTGTTTTTT. It is translated as CASSATWTGELFF.

The chain links TRBV20-1 to TRBJ2-1; 15 bases agree with TRBD2. The CDR3 is made up of 17 amino acids. Germline V gene data show CDR1 as DFQATT and CDR2 as SNEGSKA (reference sequence). V shed 3 bases, J shed 9 bases, and the junction held 12 bases outside the gene matches. This chain's CDR3 is CSASLAGLAGGYSEQFF. The CDR3 DNA is TGCAGTGCTAGCTTAGCGGGACTAGCGGGAGGATATAGTGAGCAGTTCTTC.

The gene calls are TRBV20-1 and TRBJ2-5; 8 bases map to TRBD1. Germline V CDR1 and CDR2: DFQATT, SNEGSKA (reference sequence). Losses at the gene ends were 3 bases for V and 5 bases for J; bases not matched to a gene: 5. The CDR3 is 13 residues long. CDR3: CSASPRGRETQYF. The CDR3 bases are TGCAGTGCTAGCCCCAGGGGGCGCGAGACCCAGTACTTC.

In its sample, this clonotype was seen a few times. The chain carries TRBV7-9 and TRBJ2-3; D not resolved. CDR3 size: 14 residues. The V and J ends lost 4 bases and 2 bases respectively, with 10 bases between them. CDR1 is SEHNR, CDR2 FQNEAQ, per germline (reference sequence). CDR3 sequence reads: CASSSANPTDTQYF. CDR3 in DNA: TGTGCCAGCAGCTCCGCTAACCCCACAGATACGCAGTATTTT.

The J gene is TRBJ2-7, the V gene TRBV15; 9 nucleotides line up with TRBD1. The CDR3 totals 15 residues. Trimming cost V 2 bases and J 1 base; bases outside gene matches: 3. CDR1 and CDR2 (germline): LNHNV, YYDKDF (reference sequence). This chain's CDR3 is CATSRYDRGSYEQYF. The CDR3 DNA is TGTGCCACCAGCAGATACGACAGGGGGTCCTACGAGCAGTACTTC.

This chain uses TRBV7-7 with TRBJ2-2; D unclear. Germline CDR1 is SSHAT and CDR2 is FNYEAQ (reference sequence). With 3 bases removed from V and 0 bases from J, the gap between germline ends came to 5 bases. This CDR3 is built from 14 residues. CDR3 region: CASSFTANTGELFF. The CDR3 DNA follows: TGTGCCAGCAGCTTCACAGCGAACACCGGGGAGCTGTTTTTT.

The chain links TRBV15 to TRBJ2-5, with D perhaps matching TRBD2 (6 bases). CDR3 length: 16 residues. Germline V gene sequence: CDR1 LNHNV, CDR2 YYDKDF (reference sequence). Trimming pared 0 bases from V and 2 bases from J, leaving 13 bases between. The CDR3 is CATSRDIGRTQETQYF. CDR3 in DNA: TGTGCCACCAGCAGAGATATTGGGAGGACTCAAGAGACCCAGTACTTC.

The chain employs TRBV11-2 and TRBJ2-7; possible D gene TRBD2, 5 bases. CDR1 is SGHAT, CDR2 FQNNGV, per germline. Trimming took 2 bases from V and 5 from J, leaving 13 bases between them. The CDR3 is made up of 14 amino acids. CDR3 nucleotide sequence: TGTGCCAGCAGCTTACCCTCGAGACTAAACGAGCAGTACTTC. Translated: CASSLPSRLNEQYF.

This clonotype qualifies as medium-sized. The genes are TRBV5-1 and TRBJ2-6, with D perhaps matching TRBD1 (6 bases). This CDR3 is built from 15 residues. V lost 0 bases to trimming and J lost 3 bases, with 7 bases between them. The germline V gene has CDR1 SGHRS and CDR2 YFSETQ. The CDR3 sequence is CASSLEGVGANVLTF. DNA for the CDR3: TGCGCCAGCAGCTTGGAGGGGGTTGGGGCCAACGTCCTGACTTTC.

This clonotype was seen a few times. The chain couples TRBV6-5 to TRBJ1-2; the D is unclear. The CDR3 consists of 15 residues. The germline V gene has CDR1 MNHEY and CDR2 SVGAGI. Trimming took off 2 bases at V and 1 base at J, with 11 bases between the two ends. The CDR3 protein is CASSYDTDRNYGYTF. Here the CDR3 DNA reads TGTGCCAGCAGTTACGACACAGACCGTAACTATGGCTACACCTTC.

This chain links TRBV2 with TRBJ2-2; D might be TRBD2 (7 bases). Looked up from germline, CDR1 is SNHLY and CDR2 is FYNNEI. The CDR3 has 15 amino acids. Trimming cost V 6 bases and J 10 bases, with 21 bases left between them. The chain's CDR3 is CASSLIDGGPKELFF. In DNA form, the CDR3 reads TGTGCCAGCAGCTTGATTGACGGGGGGCCCAAGGAGCTGTTTTTT.

In its sample, this clonotype was seen once. The CDR3 loop reads CASILDRGRNEQFF. In nucleotides, the CDR3 is TGTGCCAGCATTCTAGACAGGGGGCGTAATGAGCAGTTCTTC. The chain combines TRBV6-1 with TRBJ2-1; TRBD1 matches at 10 bases. The length of the CDR3 is 14 residues. With 7 bases clipped from V and 7 bases from J, the junction kept 7 bases outside the gene matches. Germline CDR1 is MNHNS and CDR2 is SASEGT.

The J gene is TRBJ2-3, the V gene TRBV7-2; 12 bases map to TRBD2. Germline V gives CDR1 SGHTA, CDR2 FQGNSA. The V gene end was trimmed by 0 bases and the J gene end by 4 bases; junction bases not matched to a gene: 8. The CDR3 runs 18 residues. The CDR3 here is CASSLARLGLAGPDTQYF. The CDR3, as DNA: TGTGCCAGCAGCTTAGCTCGCTTGGGACTAGCGGGCCCAGATACGCAGTATTTT. Full variable domain (outside the CDR3, taken from reference TRBV7-2 and TRBJ2-3): GAGVSQSPSNKVTEKGKDVELRCDPISGHTALYWYRQSLGQGLEFLIYFQGNSAPDKSGLPSDRFSAERTGGSVSTLTIQRTQQEDSAVYLCASSLARLGLAGPDTQYFGPGTRLTVL.

The chain recombines TRBV7-9 with TRBJ1-2; D is possibly TRBD1 (5 bases). Per germline, CDR1 SEHNR and CDR2 FQNEAQ (reference sequence). Deletions cut 3 bases from V and 5 bases from J, with 16 bases between. The CDR3 totals 15 residues. The CDR3 DNA reads as TGTGCCAGCAGCTTCCCCGGGACTGAGGTGTATGGCTACACCTTC. Its translation is CASSFPGTEVYGYTF. Combining the CDR3 with reference TRBV7-9 and TRBJ1-2 gives the whole variable domain DTGVSQNPRHKITKRGQNVTFRCDPISEHNRLYWYRQTLGQGPEFLTYFQNEAQLEKSRLLSDRFSAERPKGSFSTLEIQRTEQGDSAMYLCASSFPGTEVYGYTFGSGTRLTVV.

This clonotype was counted only a few times. The chain has TRBV20-1 and TRBJ1-2, with D maybe TRBD1 (5 bases). V lost 1 base and J 1 base, leaving 13 bases between the germline ends. CDR3 length: 15 residues. Germline CDR1 is DFQATT and CDR2 is SNEGSKA (reference sequence). CDR3 loop: CSARGVAGNNYGYTF. The CDR3 DNA is TGCAGTGCTAGAGGGGTGGCAGGGAATAACTATGGCTACACCTTC.

The chain links TRBV7-6 to TRBJ2-5; D unclear. The CDR3 is made up of 13 amino acids. From germline, CDR1 is SGHVS and CDR2 FNYEAQ. Trimming took off 3 bases at V and 4 bases at J, with 9 bases between the two ends. CDR3 protein: CASSFGSRETQYF. The CDR3 DNA sequence: TGTGCCAGCAGCTTCGGGTCTCGAGAGACCCAGTACTTC.

The rearrangement joins TRBV5-1 to TRBJ1-1, with D possibly being TRBD1 (6 bases). Trimming removed 6 bases at V and 4 bases at J, with 16 bases between. The CDR3 runs 14 residues. Germline V lookup: CDR1 SGHRS, CDR2 YFSETQ. The CDR3 DNA sequence: TGCGCCAGCACCAACAGGGATTTGGCCACTGAAGCTTTCTTT. This translates into CASTNRDLATEAFF.